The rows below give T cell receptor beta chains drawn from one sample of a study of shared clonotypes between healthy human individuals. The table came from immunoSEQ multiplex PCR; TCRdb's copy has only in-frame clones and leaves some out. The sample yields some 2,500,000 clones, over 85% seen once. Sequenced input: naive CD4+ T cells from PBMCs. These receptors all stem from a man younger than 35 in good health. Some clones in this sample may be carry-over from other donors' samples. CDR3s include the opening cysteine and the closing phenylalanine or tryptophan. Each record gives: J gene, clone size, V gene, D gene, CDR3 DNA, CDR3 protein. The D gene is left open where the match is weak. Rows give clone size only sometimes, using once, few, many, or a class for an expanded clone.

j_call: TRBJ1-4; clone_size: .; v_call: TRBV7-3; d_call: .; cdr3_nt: TGTGCCAGCAGCCAAAGGGCAGCAACTAATGAAAAACTGTTTTTT; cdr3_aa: CASSQRAATNEKLFF
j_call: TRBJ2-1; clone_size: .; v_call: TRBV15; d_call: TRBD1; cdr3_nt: TGTGCCACCAGCAGAGAGTTGTTAGGTGGCCGGGACAGGGGGTTCGGTGAGCAGTTCTTC; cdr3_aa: CATSRELLGGRDRGFGEQFF
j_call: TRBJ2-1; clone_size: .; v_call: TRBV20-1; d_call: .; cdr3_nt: TGCAGTGCTAGTACTACCCGTGAGCAGTTCTTC; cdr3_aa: CSASTTREQFF
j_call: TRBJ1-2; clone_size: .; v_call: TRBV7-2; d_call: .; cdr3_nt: TGTGCCAGCAGCTTCGGTCCTGTTGATGCCGGCTACACCTTC; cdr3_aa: CASSFGPVDAGYTF
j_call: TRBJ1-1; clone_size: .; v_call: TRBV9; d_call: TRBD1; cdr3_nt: TGTGCCAGCAGCGTAGAAGGGGGCGGGAACACTGAAGCTTTCTTT; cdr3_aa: CASSVEGGGNTEAFF
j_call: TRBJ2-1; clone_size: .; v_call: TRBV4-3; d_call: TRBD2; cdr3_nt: TGCGCCAGCAGCTCCGGGACTAGCGCACACAATGAGCAGTTCTTC; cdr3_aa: CASSSGTSAHNEQFF
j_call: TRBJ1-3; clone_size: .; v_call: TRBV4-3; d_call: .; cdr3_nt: TGCGCCAGCAGCCAAGTGGAGGGATACACCATATATTTT; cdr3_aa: CASSQVEGYTIYF
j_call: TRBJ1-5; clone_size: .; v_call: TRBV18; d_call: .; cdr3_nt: TGTGCCAGCTCGTTCAGTAATAGCAATCAGCCCCAGCATTTT; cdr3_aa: CASSFSNSNQPQHF
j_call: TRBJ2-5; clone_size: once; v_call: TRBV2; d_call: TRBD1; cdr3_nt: TGTGCCAGCAGAGAACAGGGGGCGGGTGGAGAGACCCAGTACTTC; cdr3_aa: CASREQGAGGETQYF
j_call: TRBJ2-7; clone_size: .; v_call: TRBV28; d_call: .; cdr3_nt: TGTGCCAGCAAACCTAGTGGGGGGCTTATAGTCAACGAGCAGTACTTC; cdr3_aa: CASKPSGGLIVNEQYF
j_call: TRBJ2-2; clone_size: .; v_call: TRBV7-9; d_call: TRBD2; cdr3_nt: TGTGCCAGCAGCTTAGGGGCGGGAGACACCGGGGAGCTGTTTTTT; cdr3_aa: CASSLGAGDTGELFF
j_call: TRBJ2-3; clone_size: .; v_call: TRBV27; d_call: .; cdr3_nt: TGTGCCAGCAGTGTTATGGATACGCAGTATTTT; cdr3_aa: CASSVMDTQYF
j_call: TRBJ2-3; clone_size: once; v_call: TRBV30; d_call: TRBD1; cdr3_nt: TGTGCCTGGAGTAACAGGGGCGATACGCAGTATTTT; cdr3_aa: CAWSNRGDTQYF
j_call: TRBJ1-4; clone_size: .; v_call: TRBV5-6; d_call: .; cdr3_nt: TGTGCCAGCAGCTTGCTTGGCGAAAAACTGTTTTTT; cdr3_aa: CASSLLGEKLFF
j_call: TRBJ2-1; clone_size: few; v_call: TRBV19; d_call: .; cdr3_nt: TGTGCCGACAGTGACGATGAGCAGTTCTTC; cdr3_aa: CADSDDEQFF
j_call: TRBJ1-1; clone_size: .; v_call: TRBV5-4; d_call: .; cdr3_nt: TGTGCCAGCAGCTTGGCAACCAGGGGGAACACTGAAGCTTTCTTT; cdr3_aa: CASSLATRGNTEAFF